These 14 T cell receptor beta chains were sequenced from one sample in a study of T cell repertoires in cytomegalovirus infection. Each CDR3 protein gets one entry after TCRdb re-called the reads with MiXCR. The table includes a few hundred thousand distinct CDR3 sequences, about 40% detected once. Their target antigens are unknown. The sequences come from cultured PBMCs, collected from culture after CMV antigen stimulation. Receptors were obtained from a human donor in good health (CMV status not recorded). Some clones in this sample may be carry-over from other donors' samples.

This clonotype was detected only a few times. The rearrangement joins TRBV7-2 to TRBJ2-1, with D unclear. The CDR3 is 13 residues long. CDR1 and CDR2 (germline): SGHTA, FQGNSA. V lost 5 bases and J lost 5, with 10 bases in between. CDR3 in DNA: TGTGCCAGCAGCCCGACGTCGGACAATGAGCAGTTCTTC. Its translation: CASSPTSDNEQFF.

This chain joins TRBV7-9 and TRBJ2-2; D not resolved. Per the germline V gene, CDR1 is SEHNR and CDR2 is FQNEAQ (reference sequence). The V end was cut by 3 bases, the J end by 9 bases, with 17 bases between. This CDR3 comprises 15 residues. CDR3 residues: CASSFDVGHERELFF. The CDR3 DNA reads TGTGCCAGCAGCTTCGACGTCGGGCATGAGAGGGAGCTGTTTTTT.

The chain combines TRBV20-1 with TRBJ1-6; possible D gene TRBD1, 6 bases. CDR1 and CDR2 from the germline V gene are DFQATT and SNEGSKA (reference sequence). The CDR3 sequence is 17 residues long. Trimming left V 1 base short and J 0 bases short, with 13 bases between. The chain's CDR3 is CSARVGTGSSYNSPLHF. CDR3 DNA sequence: TGCAGTGCTAGAGTGGGCACAGGGAGCTCCTATAATTCACCCCTCCACTTT.

The chain has TRBV6-5 and TRBJ2-1; 10 positions agree with TRBD1. Germline values: CDR1 MNHEY, CDR2 SVGAGI. This CDR3 has 15 amino acids. The J segment lost 5 bases and the V segment lost 5 bases, leaving 6 bases of the junction unmatched. DNA of the CDR3: TGTGCCAGCAGTCACCGGGACAGGGGCAACAATGAGCAGTTCTTC. Protein sequence: CASSHRDRGNNEQFF.

This rearrangement joins TRBV7-2 to TRBJ2-5; 9 nucleotides line up with TRBD1. The V segment lost 7 bases and the J segment 2 bases; nucleotides outside the gene matches: 8. Germline-derived CDR1 and CDR2 are SGHTA and FQGNSA. CDR3 length: 15 residues. CDR3 nucleotide sequence: TGTGCCAGCACCCCGGGACAGGGAATACAAGAGACCCAGTACTTC. Protein: CASTPGQGIQETQYF.

The chain joins TRBV11-3 to TRBJ2-1; tentative D call: TRBD1 (6 bases). Trimming took off 5 bases at V and 2 bases at J, with 13 bases between the two ends. The germline V gene encodes CDR1 SGHNT and CDR2 YENEEA. The CDR3 covers 15 residues. The CDR3 sequence is CASSRGQGTYNEQFF. DNA for the CDR3: TGTGCCAGCAGCCGAGGGCAGGGGACCTACAATGAGCAGTTCTTC.

The CDR3 region has the DNA TGTGCCAGCAGTTCGATAACAGGGAATCAGCCCCAGCATTTT. Residues: CASSSITGNQPQHF. The chain carries TRBV6-6 and TRBJ1-5; the D gene is possibly TRBD1 (6 bases). Germline V gene data show CDR1 as MNHNY and CDR2 as SVGAGI (reference sequence). Between the trimmed V and J ends, which lost 4 bases and 4 bases, there was a span of 11 bases. The CDR3 runs 14 residues.

This clonotype came up a few times. The gene calls are TRBV7-2 and TRBJ2-7; 11 bases agree with TRBD2. J lost 3 bases, V lost 0 bases, and 4 bases had no gene match. The CDR3 is 16 residues long. Germline lookup yields CDR1 SGHTA and CDR2 FQGNSA. The CDR3 reads CASSLATLAGGYEQYF. The CDR3 DNA reads TGTGCCAGCAGCTTAGCAACCCTAGCGGGGGGCTACGAGCAGTACTTC.

The V gene is TRBV27, the J gene TRBJ1-6; perhaps TRBD1 as D (6 bases). The CDR3 runs 15 residues. Trimming took off 5 bases at V and 10 bases at J, with 18 bases between the two ends. Germline V gives CDR1 MNHEY, CDR2 SMNVEV (reference sequence). CDR3 nucleotides: TGTGCCAGCAGTCAAGGGTACAGGGTTGGATCACCCCTCCACTTT. Protein product: CASSQGYRVGSPLHF.

This clonotype turned up a few times. The chain has TRBV12-3 or TRBV12-4 and TRBJ1-2; no clear D. The V end was cut by 6 bases, the J end by 7 bases, with 15 bases between. This CDR3 has 13 amino acids. The CDR3 nucleotides are TGTGCCAGCAGCGAGGACCTAGGAGGTGGCTACACCTTC. Translated: CASSEDLGGGYTF.

The chain recombines TRBV7-2 with TRBJ2-1, with D uncertain. The V and J ends lost 4 bases and 8 bases respectively, with 9 bases between them. The CDR3 is 12 amino acids. Germline CDR1 SGHTA, CDR2 FQGNSA. DNA of the CDR3: TGTGCCAGCAGCTCGCCGGTCGATGAGCAGTTCTTC. This encodes CASSSPVDEQFF.

The chain recombines TRBV19 with TRBJ2-1; D remains ambiguous. The CDR3 covers 13 residues. The V end was cut by 7 bases, the J end by 7 bases, with 14 bases between. Germline V gene data show CDR1 as LNHDA and CDR2 as SQIVND (reference sequence). CDR3 protein: CASNPNGYNEQFF. The CDR3 bases are TGTGCCAGTAACCCCAACGGCTATAATGAGCAGTTCTTC.

J is TRBJ1-2 and V is TRBV5-3; 7 nucleotides line up with TRBD1. TRBV5-3 is identified as an open reading frame with a role that is uncertain. V gave up 4 bases and J gave up 5 bases; unmatched junction bases: 11. The CDR3 is made up of 15 amino acids. The CDR3 loop is CARSVPGTERYGYTF. CDR3 bases: TGTGCCAGAAGCGTCCCCGGGACAGAGAGATATGGCTACACCTTC.

The chain links TRBV5-3 to TRBJ1-2; 10 bases align to TRBD1. TRBV5-3 is noted as an ORF with a role that remains uncertain. V dropped 8 bases and J dropped 6; count of bases not matched to a gene: 10. The CDR3 is 14 residues long. In DNA form, the CDR3 reads TGTGCCAGCAGCGACCCCGGGACAGGGGATGGCTACACCTTC. Translation: CASSDPGTGDGYTF.